Listed below are T cell receptor beta chains from one sample, sequenced in a study of T cells in Graves' hyperthyroidism and ophthalmopathy. TCRdb used MiXCR to reprocess the multiplex PCR reads, holding one entry per CDR3 protein. Among approximately 590,000 distinct CDR3 sequences, more than 15% were seen once, and the ten largest hold approximately 7.4%. Sequencing used blood. All receptors come from a woman aged 30 to 39 with Graves' hyperthyroidism. Both conserved end residues are part of each CDR3. The D gene is left open where the match is weak. Expanded clones are given a class, and other clones once, few, many or no size at all.

j_call: TRBJ2-3; v_call: TRBV9; d_call: TRBD2; clone_size: few; cdr3_nt: TGTGCCAGCAGCCAGAACGAGCGGGAAATCACAGATACGCAGTATTTT; cdr3_aa: CASSQNEREITDTQYF
j_call: TRBJ1-2; v_call: TRBV20-1; d_call: -; clone_size: many; cdr3_nt: TGCAGTGCTGATCTCGGGTATGGCTACACCTTC; cdr3_aa: CSADLGYGYTF
j_call: TRBJ2-1; v_call: TRBV7-8; d_call: TRBD2; clone_size: many; cdr3_nt: TGTGCCAGCAGTCAGCGGGAGGCCTTCTACAATGAGCAGTTCTTC; cdr3_aa: CASSQREAFYNEQFF
j_call: TRBJ2-7; v_call: TRBV30; d_call: TRBD2; clone_size: many; cdr3_nt: TGTGCCTGGAGTGTCAGCGGGAGGTCCGCCTACGAGCAGTACTTC; cdr3_aa: CAWSVSGRSAYEQYF
j_call: TRBJ1-1; v_call: TRBV12-3/TRBV12-4; d_call: -; clone_size: many; cdr3_nt: TGTGCCATCTCCCCCTGGGCGGACACTGAAGCTTTCTTT; cdr3_aa: CAISPWADTEAFF
j_call: TRBJ2-5; v_call: TRBV20-1; d_call: TRBD2; clone_size: many; cdr3_nt: TGCAGTGCTACCGCTAGCGGGGGGGGAGAGACCCAGTACTTC; cdr3_aa: CSATASGGGETQYF
j_call: TRBJ2-3; v_call: TRBV5-1; d_call: -; clone_size: many; cdr3_nt: TGCGCCAGCAGCGGAGGGGACTCAGATACGCAGTATTTT; cdr3_aa: CASSGGDSDTQYF
j_call: TRBJ1-5; v_call: TRBV12-3/TRBV12-4; d_call: TRBD1; clone_size: many; cdr3_nt: TGTGCCAGCAGCCAGGGACAGGCGGGCAATCAGCCCCAGCATTTT; cdr3_aa: CASSQGQAGNQPQHF
j_call: TRBJ1-1; v_call: TRBV12-3/TRBV12-4; d_call: TRBD1; clone_size: many; cdr3_nt: TGTGCCAGCAGTAACCGGGACAGGCACACTGAAGCTTTCTTT; cdr3_aa: CASSNRDRHTEAFF
j_call: TRBJ2-3; v_call: TRBV12-3/TRBV12-4; d_call: -; clone_size: -; cdr3_nt: TGTGCCAGCAGTTTGGGTCGGGAGATGGATACGCAGTATTTT; cdr3_aa: CASSLGREMDTQYF
j_call: TRBJ2-7; v_call: TRBV19; d_call: -; clone_size: -; cdr3_nt: TGTGCCAGTAGCCCCCGGCTTCTCGACGAGCAGTACTTC; cdr3_aa: CASSPRLLDEQYF
j_call: TRBJ2-2; v_call: TRBV6-5; d_call: TRBD2; clone_size: many; cdr3_nt: TGTGCCAGCAGTTTCTTCGATAGCGGGAGCACCGGGGAGCTGTTTTTT; cdr3_aa: CASSFFDSGSTGELFF
j_call: TRBJ2-1; v_call: TRBV20-1; d_call: TRBD2; clone_size: -; cdr3_nt: TGCAGTGCTAGAGATGGTTTGGGACTAGCGGGAGGCCGCTCCTACAATGAGCAGTTCTTC; cdr3_aa: CSARDGLGLAGGRSYNEQFF
j_call: TRBJ2-3; v_call: TRBV9; d_call: -; clone_size: few; cdr3_nt: TGTGCCAGCGGAAAGACTAGTTCAGATACGCAGTATTTT; cdr3_aa: CASGKTSSDTQYF
j_call: TRBJ2-7; v_call: TRBV19; d_call: -; clone_size: many; cdr3_nt: TGTGCCAGTAGTCCTTCGGGACGGGGTGACTACGAGCAGTACTTC; cdr3_aa: CASSPSGRGDYEQYF
j_call: TRBJ2-3; v_call: TRBV7-9; d_call: TRBD1; clone_size: -; cdr3_nt: TGTGCCAGCAGCGTCGACAGGGGCGCCGGTACAGATACGCAGTATTTT; cdr3_aa: CASSVDRGAGTDTQYF
j_call: TRBJ2-7; v_call: TRBV12-5; d_call: -; clone_size: few; cdr3_nt: TGTGCTAGTGGCATAGGGACGGCCATACTCGAGCAGTACTTC; cdr3_aa: CASGIGTAILEQYF
j_call: TRBJ1-4; v_call: TRBV6-1; d_call: TRBD1; clone_size: few; cdr3_nt: TGTGCCAGCAGTGAAGCGACTACAGGGGGCCCGAATGAAAAACTGTTTTTT; cdr3_aa: CASSEATTGGPNEKLFF
j_call: TRBJ1-5; v_call: TRBV27; d_call: -; clone_size: few; cdr3_nt: TGTGCCAGCAGTCGAACCGGGACCCCCTTTTGGCCCCAGCATTTT; cdr3_aa: CASSRTGTPFWPQHF
j_call: TRBJ2-1; v_call: TRBV29-1; d_call: TRBD1; clone_size: -; cdr3_nt: TGCAGCGTGGGCCCGCGACAGGGGATAAACAATGAGCAGTTCTTC; cdr3_aa: CSVGPRQGINNEQFF
j_call: TRBJ2-6; v_call: TRBV12-3/TRBV12-4; d_call: TRBD1; clone_size: few; cdr3_nt: TGTGCCAGCAGTAAGACAGGGTTCTTGACTGGGGCCAACGTCCTGACTTTC; cdr3_aa: CASSKTGFLTGANVLTF
j_call: TRBJ2-7; v_call: TRBV7-6; d_call: -; clone_size: many; cdr3_nt: TGTGCCAGCAGCGAGGCCAGGGTCCGCGACGAGCAGTACTTC; cdr3_aa: CASSEARVRDEQYF
j_call: TRBJ1-5; v_call: TRBV6-2/TRBV6-3; d_call: TRBD1; clone_size: few; cdr3_nt: TGTGCCAGCAGTTACTCGGAGGGGGCGCGTCAGCCCCAGCATTTT; cdr3_aa: CASSYSEGARQPQHF
j_call: TRBJ1-6; v_call: TRBV28; d_call: -; clone_size: -; cdr3_nt: TGTGCCAGCAGACTGGCTCGGAACTCCTATAATTCACCCCTCCACTTT; cdr3_aa: CASRLARNSYNSPLHF
j_call: TRBJ2-1; v_call: TRBV30; d_call: TRBD2; clone_size: few; cdr3_nt: TGTGCCTGGAGCCTTTTTCTAGCGGGAGCGGTGAATGAGCAGTTCTTC; cdr3_aa: CAWSLFLAGAVNEQFF
j_call: TRBJ2-7; v_call: TRBV5-5; d_call: TRBD1; clone_size: many; cdr3_nt: TGTGCCAGCAGCTCACCTGGGACAGCGTACTACGAGCAGTACTTC; cdr3_aa: CASSSPGTAYYEQYF
j_call: TRBJ2-2; v_call: TRBV11-1; d_call: -; clone_size: many; cdr3_nt: TGTGCCAGCAGCTCCGGGACGGCGAACACCGGGGAGCTGTTTTTT; cdr3_aa: CASSSGTANTGELFF
j_call: TRBJ1-5; v_call: TRBV2; d_call: TRBD1; clone_size: many; cdr3_nt: TGTGCCAGCCTCCAAACAGGGGGCAATCAGCCCCAGCATTTT; cdr3_aa: CASLQTGGNQPQHF
j_call: TRBJ2-7; v_call: TRBV18; d_call: -; clone_size: many; cdr3_nt: TGTGCCAGCTCAGCACAGGGTAGTTACGAGCAGTACTTC; cdr3_aa: CASSAQGSYEQYF
j_call: TRBJ2-7; v_call: TRBV11-1; d_call: -; clone_size: many; cdr3_nt: TGTGCCAGCAGCTTAGAAAACCCAGCCTACGAGCAGTACTTC; cdr3_aa: CASSLENPAYEQYF
j_call: TRBJ1-1; v_call: TRBV19; d_call: TRBD1; clone_size: few; cdr3_nt: TGTGCCAGTAGTAGAAACAGGGGTTACATGAACACTGAAGCTTTCTTT; cdr3_aa: CASSRNRGYMNTEAFF
j_call: TRBJ1-1; v_call: TRBV10-3; d_call: TRBD1; clone_size: -; cdr3_nt: TGTGCCATCTCGACCGGGACAGAGAACACTGAAGCTTTCTTT; cdr3_aa: CAISTGTENTEAFF
j_call: TRBJ2-2; v_call: TRBV19; d_call: -; clone_size: few; cdr3_nt: TGTGCCAGCCTACCGGGACCCGGAACCGGGGAGCTGTTTTTT; cdr3_aa: CASLPGPGTGELFF
j_call: TRBJ2-7; v_call: TRBV20-1; d_call: TRBD2; clone_size: many; cdr3_nt: TGCAGTGCTAGTGCGCCCGGGACTAGCCTCTACGAGCAGTACTTC; cdr3_aa: CSASAPGTSLYEQYF
j_call: TRBJ2-2; v_call: TRBV11-3; d_call: TRBD2; clone_size: many; cdr3_nt: TGTGCCAGCAGCTCTTATGGGGCGCCGAGACTAGCGGGAACCGGGGAGCTGTTTTTT; cdr3_aa: CASSSYGAPRLAGTGELFF
j_call: TRBJ2-1; v_call: TRBV7-2; d_call: -; clone_size: many; cdr3_nt: TGTGCCAGCAGCTTAACCCCCCATAGCCGCAATGAGCAGTTCTTC; cdr3_aa: CASSLTPHSRNEQFF
j_call: TRBJ1-1; v_call: TRBV12-3/TRBV12-4; d_call: -; clone_size: -; cdr3_nt: TGTGCCAGCAGCCAAACACTCACTGAAGCTTTCTTT; cdr3_aa: CASSQTLTEAFF
j_call: TRBJ2-7; v_call: TRBV6-5; d_call: -; clone_size: -; cdr3_nt: TGTGCCAGCAGTTATGGGGGGGGCAGGGTCGACGAGCAGTACTTC; cdr3_aa: CASSYGGGRVDEQYF
j_call: TRBJ2-7; v_call: TRBV6-2/TRBV6-3; d_call: TRBD1; clone_size: -; cdr3_nt: TGTGCCAGCAGCGGCGGTGTGGGACAGGGGATGCGAGGCTACGAGCAGTACTTC; cdr3_aa: CASSGGVGQGMRGYEQYF